Listed below are T cell receptor beta chains from one sample, sequenced in a study of T-cell reconstitution after alpha-beta-depleted transplantation in children. TCRdb re-called the PCR reads with MiXCR, one entry per CDR3 protein. Seen here are 100,000 to 120,000 distinct CDR3 sequences, 9% to 12% observed once, and the top ten hold approximately 7.9%. The material sequenced was PBMCs from the stem cell graft donor, taken from the stem cell graft. The receptor set was obtained from a human donor who donated a stem cell graft to a child with acute lymphoblastic leukemia. Each CDR3 is given without its conserved first and last residue.

v_gene: TRBV6-5; CDR3aa: ASSTWNPPYEQY
v_gene: TRBV5-4; CDR3aa: ASSLPGQGNTGELF
v_gene: TRBV6-5; CDR3aa: ASSYRGGWAF
v_gene: TRBV20-1; CDR3aa: SARVGTGGVVQPQH
v_gene: TRBV29-1; CDR3aa: SGRNRGGSSQY
v_gene: TRBV12-3/TRBV12-4; CDR3aa: ASSKQGRSNQPQH
v_gene: TRBV20-1; CDR3aa: SASGTGGNQPQH
v_gene: TRBV12-3/TRBV12-4; CDR3aa: ASNQRGGTDTQY
v_gene: TRBV10-3; CDR3aa: AIRGAEGNQPQH
v_gene: TRBV7-2; CDR3aa: ASSLGGIGTEAF
v_gene: TRBV5-1; CDR3aa: ASSLHGRSGANVLT
v_gene: TRBV9; CDR3aa: ASSAKYNEQF